Listed below are T cell receptor beta chains from one sample, sequenced in a study of radiation and T cells in renal cell carcinoma. TCRdb's table, derived via immunoSEQ multiplex PCR, lists solely in-frame clones and lacks some. The sample carries 15,000 to 17,000 clones, around 60% recorded once. Sequenced material: tumor tissue, taken from a patient whose treatment was nephrectomy without radiotherapy. These receptors all stem from a man over 45 with renal cell carcinoma. Each CDR3 is given with its conserved first and last residue. The order of the fields is V gene, D gene, clone size, J gene, CDR3 DNA, CDR3 protein. The D gene is left open where the match is weak. Part of the rows lack a size; the others show once, few, many or a class for expanded clones.

TRBV19	.	.	TRBJ2-1	TGTGCCAGTAGTACCTTACAGGGAGATGAGCAGTTCTTC	CASSTLQGDEQFF
TRBV4-1	TRBD2	few	TRBJ2-7	TGCGCCAGCAGTACTAGCGGTACCTCCTACGAGCAGTACTTC	CASSTSGTSYEQYF
TRBV7-9	.	.	TRBJ2-2	TGTGCCAGCAGCTTAGTAGACACGAACACCGGGGAGCTGTTTTTT	CASSLVDTNTGELFF
TRBV7-9	.	.	TRBJ1-2	TGTGCCAGCAGCCGGGACGGTCGTAACTATGGCTACACCTTC	CASSRDGRNYGYTF
TRBV5-1	TRBD2	.	TRBJ2-3	TGCGCCAGCAGCGGAGGACTAGCGGGGGGGATCACAGATACGCAGTATTTT	CASSGGLAGGITDTQYF
TRBV28	TRBD1	few	TRBJ1-5	TGTGCCAGCAGCCCGGGACAGGGTGGTCAGCCCCAGCATTTT	CASSPGQGGQPQHF
TRBV7-2	TRBD1	.	TRBJ1-6	TGTGCCAGCAGCGAGACAGGGTTCAATTCACCCCTCCACTTT	CASSETGFNSPLHF
TRBV5-6	TRBD1	few	TRBJ1-2	TGTGCCAGCAGCTTGTTAGGGGGCGCGGGCTATGGCTACACCTTC	CASSLLGGAGYGYTF
TRBV25-1	.	.	TRBJ1-5	TGTGCCAGCAACCCCAGGGGCAGCAATCAGCCCCAGCATTTT	CASNPRGSNQPQHF
TRBV4-3	TRBD2	many	TRBJ2-2	TGCGCCAGCAGCCAGGGAGGGTGGGGAGACGGGGAGCTGTTTTTT	CASSQGGWGDGELFF
TRBV7-2	TRBD2	.	TRBJ2-1	TGTGCCAGCAGCCTCACGGCGGGAGGGATCTACAATGAGCAGTTCTTC	CASSLTAGGIYNEQFF
TRBV9	.	few	TRBJ1-3	TGTGCCAGCAGCGTAGGAAGTGGTTCTGGAAACACCATATATTTT	CASSVGSGSGNTIYF
TRBV19	.	few	TRBJ1-1	TGTGCCAGTAGTAACGTTAAGGCTTACGACACTGAAGCTTTCTTT	CASSNVKAYDTEAFF
TRBV7-2	.	.	TRBJ2-7	TGTGCCAGCAGCTGGACTAATAGCTCCTACGAGCAGTACTTC	CASSWTNSSYEQYF
TRBV27	.	.	TRBJ1-6	TGTGCCAGCAGTTTATCTGGATTTAGTTCACCCCTCCACTTT	CASSLSGFSSPLHF
TRBV7-8	.	.	TRBJ2-5	TGTGCCAGCAGCTTAACACCGCAGGGTTGGGAGACCCAGTACTTC	CASSLTPQGWETQYF
TRBV6-5	TRBD1	.	TRBJ1-6	TGTGCCAGCAGTTCACCGGGACAGGATTCACCCCTCCACTTT	CASSSPGQDSPLHF
TRBV6-6	.	large	TRBJ1-4	TGTGCCAGCAGTAACCACAGGGCAACTAATGAAAAACTGTTTTTT	CASSNHRATNEKLFF
TRBV28	.	.	TRBJ1-1	TGTGCCAGCAGTTCCGGGATAACGCGAAACACTGAAGCTTTCTTT	CASSSGITRNTEAFF
TRBV30	TRBD2	.	TRBJ2-1	TGTGCCTGGAGTGTAGCGCTAGCGGGAGGGGGGGAGCAGTTCTTC	CAWSVALAGGGEQFF
TRBV9	TRBD2	.	TRBJ2-7	TGTGCCAGCAGCGTAGGGGGACTACCCGCTGACGAGCAGTACTTC	CASSVGGLPADEQYF
TRBV9	.	.	TRBJ1-1	TGTGCCAGCAGCGTCAGGGATGACGATGAAGCTTTCTTT	CASSVRDDDEAFF
TRBV5-4	.	.	TRBJ1-3	TGTGCCAGCAGCTCAGGACCGGGAACATTGACTGGAAACACCATATATTTT	CASSSGPGTLTGNTIYF
TRBV7-8	.	.	TRBJ1-2	TGTGCCAGCAGCTACCGGACAGTATCACGGTATGGCTACACCTTC	CASSYRTVSRYGYTF
TRBV4-1	.	once	TRBJ2-7	TGCGCCAGCAGCCAAGTCCCGAGCTCCTACGAGCAGTACTTC	CASSQVPSSYEQYF
TRBV5-1	.	few	TRBJ2-7	TGCGCCAGCAGCTTTGGGGGGGAGCAGTACTTC	CASSFGGEQYF
TRBV18	.	.	TRBJ2-3	TGTGCCAGCTCACCACCGGCAGGCACAGATACGCAGTATTTT	CASSPPAGTDTQYF
TRBV10-3	.	.	TRBJ1-3	TGTGCCATCAGTGTATGGCAGAAGACTGGAAACACCATATATTTT	CAISVWQKTGNTIYF
TRBV21-1	.	.	TRBJ2-1	TGTGCCAGCAGCAAAGGGCCGAGCTCCTACAATGAGCAGTTCTTC	CASSKGPSSYNEQFF
TRBV10-3	.	.	TRBJ1-1	TGTGCCATCAGTGAGGAAGGGAACACTGAAGCTTTCTTT	CAISEEGNTEAFF
TRBV27	TRBD2	.	TRBJ2-3	TGTGCCAGCAGCGGGACTAGCGGATTTGGGGATACGCAGTATTTT	CASSGTSGFGDTQYF
TRBV6-6	.	.	TRBJ1-6	TGTGCCAGCAGGCCAACAGGACCCGATAATTCACCCCTCCACTTT	CASRPTGPDNSPLHF
TRBV29-1	.	.	TRBJ2-7	TGCAGCGTTGCGGGACAACTATCCTACGAGCAGTACTTC	CSVAGQLSYEQYF
TRBV30	TRBD1	few	TRBJ2-7	TGTGCCTGGGGGGACAGTACCTACGAGCAGTACTTC	CAWGDSTYEQYF
TRBV7-2	TRBD2	.	TRBJ2-4	TGTGCCAGCAGCCCCCCGGGGGGAGCCAAAAACATTCAGTACTTC	CASSPPGGAKNIQYF
TRBV25-1	.	few	TRBJ1-1	TGTGCCAGCAGTGACGGGGGTCGGCCTGAAGCTTTCTTT	CASSDGGRPEAFF
TRBV5-1	TRBD2	.	TRBJ2-3	TGCGCCAGCAGCCCGGGACTAGCGGGGGGTCCCGACACAGATACGCAGTATTTT	CASSPGLAGGPDTDTQYF
TRBV30	.	.	TRBJ2-1	TGTGCCTGGAGTGTAGGGGCTAACAATGAGCAGTTCTTC	CAWSVGANNEQFF
TRBV27	TRBD2	.	TRBJ2-3	TGTGCCAGCAGTTTGTCGCTAGCGGGCACAGATACGCAGTATTTT	CASSLSLAGTDTQYF
TRBV30	.	.	TRBJ2-7	TGTGCCTGGAGTGCCGCTGTGGCTCCCTCCTACGAGCAGTACTTC	CAWSAAVAPSYEQYF
TRBV5-1	.	.	TRBJ2-7	TGCGCCAGCAGCTCACCGACGGGAAAGTACGAGCAGTACTTC	CASSSPTGKYEQYF
TRBV11-2	.	.	TRBJ1-5	TGTGCCAGCAGCTCGAACAGGGACAGCAATCAGCCCCAGCATTTT	CASSSNRDSNQPQHF
TRBV5-6	.	medium-sized	TRBJ2-7	TGTGCCAGCAGCTTGATCAGGGGGGCCTCCTACGAGCAGTACTTC	CASSLIRGASYEQYF
TRBV5-4	.	few	TRBJ2-6	TGTGCCAGCAGCCAAAGGCGGGGGCCAACTGGGGCCAACGTCCTGACTTTC	CASSQRRGPTGANVLTF
TRBV6-5	.	few	TRBJ2-1	TGTGCCAGCAGTTACCGGATGGATGAGCAGTTCTTC	CASSYRMDEQFF
TRBV5-4	.	.	TRBJ2-5	TGTGCCAGCAGTAATGGGGGGAGTAGGGAAAAGACCCAGTACTTC	CASSNGGSREKTQYF